This TCR beta chain was observed in a study of blood T cell dynamics during melanoma immunotherapy (dated by TCRdb to the early 2020s). With regard to the full study: Patients with metastatic melanoma were treated with first-line pembrolizumab or nivolumab plus ipilimumab as standard of care in the United Kingdom. Peripheral T cell receptor repertoires of metastatic melanoma patients were profiled before and after one cycle of checkpoint inhibitor therapy to find early correlates of response. The training cohort consisted of consecutive patients, while an additional independent group of patients from the same centre was pooled to form an external validation set. What the authors observed across the whole study: The relatively small sample size was acknowledged as a potential limitation on generalization of the results. The study could not determine whether the T cell clones driving repertoire changes were melanoma-specific or reflected general immune activation. Patients who later achieved disease control showed a bifurcated PBMC repertoire reorganization at W3, with increased clonality or increased diversity, unlike progressors.

On this clone itself: Its antigen is still unknown. Per-base qualities were not stored, and no clone one base away is much larger.

The CDR3 measures 15 amino acids from cysteine to phenylalanine. The entry retains the CDR3 DNA only, 45 bases that are in frame from base 1. Relative to germline, V is 6 bases shorter and J is 3 bases shorter, with 14 bases between their ends. The germline V gene provides CDR1 SNHLY and CDR2 FYNNEI. For every bulk PBMC sample, a fixed 350 ng of DNA was loaded. TCR beta CDR3 sequences were amplified from genomic DNA using the immunoSEQ TCRb Assay kit according to manufacturer instructions. The KAPA Library Quantification Kit for Illumina platforms was used to quantify the pooled libraries by qPCR. Pooled libraries were sequenced on an Illumina NextSeq 500, clustered at roughly 0.6-1.2 pM. In the paper's pipeline: The TCR data were analyzed using immunoSEQ ANALYZER and the R LymphoSeq package. A rearrangement efficiency score was calculated as productive divided by the sum of productive and non-productive CDR3 sequences. Clonality was measured with the Gini coefficient and diversity with the Renyi index at alpha=1, compared pairwise between timepoints within each patient. Clonal relatedness used an edit distance of 3, and repertoire similarity used the Bhattacharyya coefficient, both computed in LymphoSeq. To classify response, a linear discriminant analysis based on week-3 changes in clonality and diversity was built using the R MASS and caret packages. This immuneACCESS table, as held by TCRdb, lists in-frame sequences with V and J called but not all clones. Of the missing ones, under half trace to an unresolved V gene in checked studies; the others have no known cause. The V and J calls and the clone size are those of that table, but D and trimming were determined from the DNA. The sample data list about 12,000 clones, and approximately 87% of these were observed just once. The ten largest clones represent 4% of the sample.

Taken with the paper, the label for time point translates to: week 3, after first cycle of checkpoint inhibitor. Blood samples were taken at two points: before treatment (T0) and at week 3 (W3), which came after the first cycle of checkpoint blockade. Except for a couple of patients with rapid clinical progression, response was assessed 12 weeks after the first infusion by RECIST 1.1; disease control meant complete response, partial response or stable disease. Any patient who had received prior systemic cancer treatment, was on concomitant immunosuppressant therapy or had synchronous other active malignancies was excluded. Bulk PBMC and plasma cell-free DNA were both sequenced for TCR beta so that circulating cells and T cell turnover could be tracked. Lymphoprep and SepMate tubes were used to isolate PBMC from blood, and red cell lysis was then performed. QIAamp DNA Blood Mini kits were used to extract DNA from PBMC and sorted T cell subsets.

Here the sequenced sample was blood, taken from a patient treated with checkpoint blockade. Recombination linked TRBV2 to TRBJ1-4, and TRBD1 may be the D gene, going by 6 matching bases. The source is a human donor with melanoma. The CDR3 loop reads CASRYRARSNEKLFF. The bases read TGTGCCAGCAGATACAGGGCGAGGTCTAATGAAAAACTGTTTTTT.